This T cell receptor beta chain derives from a study of control samples from healthy donors and cancer patients (dated by TCRdb to about 2020). Notes on this clone: Its antigen target is currently unknown. One base away there is no much larger clone; base qualities are not given.

Library preparation used the immunoSEQ multiplex PCR assay. The table comes from immuneACCESS by way of TCRdb, which keeps in-frame sequences with V and J called. Part of the clones is missing from these tables; in studies checked, under half for an unresolved V gene and the rest for unknown reasons. The sample data list 150,000 or so clones, and approximately 86% of these were observed just once. The ten largest clones capture approximately 1.8% of the sample. Measured from the cysteine to the phenylalanine, the CDR3 is 14 residues long. Of all the DNA, just the CDR3 is kept, 42 bases in frame from base 1. CDR1 SGHTA and CDR2 FQGNSA were looked up in the germline V gene. The germline V end is reduced by 5 bases and the J end by 7 bases; junction bases left unmatched: 7.

The source material was blood. The origin of this receptor is a man between 18 and 35 years old in good health. The rearranged segments are TRBV7-2 and TRBJ2-1; a stretch of 8 junction bases matches TRBD1. CDR3 sequence: CASSPRTGWNEQFF. The nucleotide sequence reads as follows: TGTGCCAGCAGCCCGCGGACAGGGTGGAATGAGCAGTTCTTC.